This entry lists 23 T cell receptor beta chains sequenced from one sample in a study of patients and donors after allogeneic stem cell transplantation. TCRdb passed the RT-PCR reads through MiXCR, listing each CDR3 protein once. The table shows 920,000 or so distinct CDR3 sequences, with roughly 18% occurring only once. The sample was blood, either unsorted or a sorted T cell fraction (not recorded which). The origin of the receptors is a human donor who was either an allogeneic HSCT recipient or a stem cell or donor lymphocyte infusion donor (not recorded which). It is not recorded whose cells these are; they may come from a transplant donor.

The genes are TRBV24-1 and TRBJ2-5, with 7 positions matching TRBD1. CDR1 and CDR2 (germline): KGHDR, SFDVKD. The CDR3 extends over 13 amino acids. The junction had 7 bases not matched to a gene; V was cut back by 9 bases and J by 4 bases. CDR3 amino acids: CATSDRVGETQYF. The CDR3 DNA reads TGTGCCACCTCTGACAGGGTGGGAGAGACCCAGTACTTC.

This clonotype occurred a few times. V is TRBV20-1 and J is TRBJ1-6; D is ambiguous. The V end lost 3 bases, the J end lost 10 bases, and 22 bases lay between the germline ends. Germline CDR1 and CDR2: DFQATT and SNEGSKA (reference sequence). The CDR3 has 16 residues. CDR3 sequence: CSASSRLGFPGSPLHF. Written as DNA, the CDR3 is TGCAGTGCTAGTAGCAGATTGGGGTTCCCCGGGTCACCCCTCCACTTT.

This clonotype was seen many times. This chain joins TRBV20-1 and TRBJ1-2, with D possibly matching TRBD1 (5 bases). Trimming pared 1 base from V and 5 bases from J, leaving 11 bases between. The CDR3 has 13 amino acids. Germline assignment: CDR1 DFQATT and CDR2 SNEGSKA (reference sequence). Here the CDR3 reads CSARARTGYGYTF. As DNA, the CDR3 is TGCAGTGCTAGAGCTAGAACAGGTTATGGCTACACCTTC.

The CDR3 DNA sequence: TGTGCCAGCAGTTACGCTTACAGGGGGCAAGAGACCCAGTACTTC. Its translation is CASSYAYRGQETQYF. The rearrangement joins TRBV6-5 to TRBJ2-5; 8 nucleotides align to TRBD1. Germline trimming cut 2 bases from V and 2 bases from J; bases unmatched to any gene: 4. The germline CDR1 and CDR2 sequences are MNHEY and SVGAGI. This CDR3 is built from 15 residues.

This clonotype was detected only a few times. This rearrangement joins TRBV4-1 to TRBJ1-1; TRBD1 is a possible D gene (6 bases). The CDR3 length is 16 residues. Trimming removed 3 bases at V and 2 bases at J, with 16 bases between. CDR1 is MGHRA and CDR2 is YSYEKL in the germline V gene. The CDR3, as DNA: TGCGCCAGCAGCCACCGAGACACAGGGAGTAACACTGAAGCTTTCTTT. Translating gives CASSHRDTGSNTEAFF.

This clonotype has ten or more counts. V and J are TRBV12-3 or TRBV12-4 and TRBJ2-5; the match to TRBD1 covers 7 bases. V was pared by 6 bases and J by 4 bases, with 11 bases of the junction left unmatched. The CDR3 contains 15 residues. The chain's CDR3 is CASRHRPGGRETQYF. CDR3 bases: TGTGCCAGCAGGCACCGACCAGGGGGAAGAGAGACCCAGTACTTC.

The rearrangement uses TRBV29-1 and TRBJ1-2; D is possibly TRBD1 (6 bases). Germline V gene lookup returns CDR1 SQVTM and CDR2 ANQGSEA. The germline V and J ends were trimmed by 3 bases and 6 bases, with 11 bases remaining between them. The CDR3 is 12 residues long. The DNA of the CDR3 is TGCAGCGTTGACAGGGGTTTGCATGGCTACACCTTC. Translation gives CSVDRGLHGYTF.

This clonotype was seen more than once but under ten times. The V gene is TRBV6-1, the J gene TRBJ1-5, with 9 nucleotides matching TRBD1. There are 15 residues in the CDR3. Germline V gene lookup returns CDR1 MNHNS and CDR2 SASEGT. V lost 6 bases and J lost 6; bases outside the gene matches: 9. CDR3 loop: CASSRGTGITQPQHF. As DNA, the CDR3 is TGTGCCAGCAGCCGGGGGACAGGGATCACTCAGCCCCAGCATTTT.

The table lists this clonotype with many counts. This chain connects TRBV29-1 to TRBJ2-1; D is ambiguous. The CDR3 is made up of 10 amino acids. V lost 7 bases and J 13 bases, leaving 14 bases between the germline ends. The germline V gene has CDR1 SQVTM and CDR2 ANQGSEA. CDR3 sequence reads: CSARLGTQFF. In nucleotides, the CDR3 is TGCAGCGCCCGTTTAGGTACCCAGTTCTTC.

This clonotype was seen more than once but under ten times. The chain recombines TRBV20-1 with TRBJ2-3, with TRBD1 as a possible D gene (5 bases). This CDR3 has 14 amino acids. CDR1 is DFQATT and CDR2 is SNEGSKA in the germline V gene (reference sequence). V lost 5 bases, J lost 3 bases, and 15 bases lay in between. CDR3 loop: CSAHGQKGTDTQYF. The CDR3 coding sequence is TGCAGTGCTCATGGACAAAAGGGGACAGATACGCAGTATTTT.

In its sample, this clonotype was seen a few times. V is TRBV20-1 and J is TRBJ1-4; a possible D gene is TRBD1 (5 bases). Germline V CDR1 and CDR2: DFQATT, SNEGSKA (reference sequence). This CDR3 spans 13 amino acids. Trimming shortened V by 6 bases and J by 3 bases, and 11 bases separated the two germline ends. CDR3 DNA: TGCAGTGCGAACAGACAGTCTAATGAAAAACTGTTTTTT. Its protein product is CSANRQSNEKLFF.

V usage is TRBV7-2 and J usage is TRBJ1-1, with 7 bases aligning to TRBD1. The J segment lost 4 bases and the V segment lost 5 bases, leaving 7 bases of the junction unmatched. Germline V gene data show CDR1 as SGHTA and CDR2 as FQGNSA. CDR3 length equals 14 residues. CDR3 sequence reads: CASSPDRAGTEAFF. CDR3 nucleotides: TGTGCCAGCAGCCCCGACAGGGCCGGCACTGAAGCTTTCTTT.

V usage is TRBV7-8 and J usage is TRBJ2-1, with 9 bases that match TRBD2. The germline V gene has CDR1 SGHVS and CDR2 FQNEAQ. The CDR3 has 16 residues. Germline trimming cut 1 base from V and 9 bases from J; bases unmatched to any gene: 10. The CDR3 loop reads CASSLGWGLAFAEQFF. CDR3 coding DNA: TGTGCCAGCAGCTTAGGATGGGGACTAGCTTTCGCTGAGCAGTTCTTC.

This clonotype was detected only a few times. The CDR3 reads CAISEYRTGFLNEQFF. The CDR3 region has the DNA TGTGCCATCAGTGAGTATCGGACAGGGTTTTTGAATGAGCAGTTCTTC. The rearrangement joins TRBV10-3 to TRBJ2-1; 8 bases are shared with TRBD1. Germline V CDR1 and CDR2: ENHRY, SYGVKD. The CDR3 is made up of 16 amino acids. Losses at the gene ends were 1 base for V and 7 bases for J; bases not matched to a gene: 9.

The chain links TRBV29-1 to TRBJ1-6; D gene ambiguous. The germline V and J ends were trimmed by 4 bases and 9 bases, with 13 bases remaining between them. This CDR3 has 13 amino acids. Germline V lookup: CDR1 SQVTM, CDR2 ANQGSEA. DNA for the CDR3: TGCAGCGTTGCCGTGGTGGAGGGTTCACCCCTCCACTTT. Its translation is CSVAVVEGSPLHF.

This clonotype turned up a few times. This chain uses TRBV5-6 with TRBJ2-1, with 9 nucleotides matching TRBD2. Germline values: CDR1 SGHDT, CDR2 YYEEEE. After removal of 5 bases from V and 2 bases from J, the junction contained 8 bases not matched to a gene. This CDR3 region has 16 residues. In DNA form, the CDR3 reads TGTGCCAGCAGATTATCTAGCGGGGTCCCCTACAATGAGCAGTTCTTC. It translates to CASRLSSGVPYNEQFF. Full variable domain (missing parts from reference TRBV5-6 and TRBJ2-1): DAGVTQSPTHLIKTRGQQVTLRCSPKSGHDTVSWYQQALGQGPQFIFQYYEEEERQRGNFPDRFSGHQFPNYSSELNVNALLLGDSALYLCASRLSSGVPYNEQFFGPGTRLTVL.

This sequence joins TRBV10-3 and TRBJ1-1; D remains ambiguous. The germline gives CDR1 ENHRY, CDR2 SYGVKD. The CDR3 has 14 amino acids. V was clipped by 6 bases and J by 1 base, with 12 bases between them. The CDR3 coding sequence is TGTGCCATCAGCCCGGGTAGAGCGAACACTGAAGCTTTCTTT. It yields the protein CAISPGRANTEAFF.

This chain uses TRBV30 with TRBJ1-5; a weak D match, TRBD1 (5 bases). This CDR3 region has 13 residues. From germline, CDR1 is GTSNPN and CDR2 SVGIG (reference sequence). V was pared by 1 base and J by 4 bases, with 8 bases between. The CDR3 sequence: CAWSEGTNQPQHF. The CDR3 bases are TGTGCCTGGAGTGAAGGGACGAATCAGCCCCAGCATTTT.

The table lists this clonotype with a few counts. The chain has TRBV29-1 and TRBJ2-7, with D possibly TRBD1 on 6 matching bases. Germline V CDR1 and CDR2: SQVTM, ANQGSEA. The CDR3 covers 14 residues. V shed 5 bases and J shed 3 bases, with 17 bases lying between them. The CDR3 sequence is CSVRPRDTNYEQYF. Written as DNA, the CDR3 is TGCAGCGTTAGGCCCCGGGACACCAACTACGAGCAGTACTTC.

This clonotype was detected a few times. The chain uses TRBV27 and TRBJ1-2; 7 nucleotides line up with TRBD1. CDR3 size: 15 residues. In germline, CDR1 is MNHEY, CDR2 SMNVEV (reference sequence). V was pared by 0 bases and J by 7 bases, with 8 bases of the junction left unmatched. CDR3 amino acids: CASSLSDDRASGYTF. As DNA, the CDR3 is TGTGCCAGCAGTTTATCAGATGACAGGGCTTCTGGCTACACCTTC.

At least ten counts were recorded for this clonotype. CDR3 amino acids: CASSLLRGAPFF. The CDR3 DNA reads TGTGCCAGCAGTTTATTGCGGGGAGCTCCGTTCTTC. The J gene is TRBJ2-1, the V gene TRBV12-3 or TRBV12-4; tentatively, D is TRBD2 (6 bases). V lost 2 bases, J lost 15 bases, and 14 bases lay in between. CDR3 length: 12 amino acids.

The gene calls are TRBV20-1 and TRBJ2-3; tentatively, D is TRBD1 or TRBD2 (7 bases each). The germline V gene has CDR1 DFQATT and CDR2 SNEGSKA (reference sequence). The V gene lost 1 base and the J gene lost 1 base, with 12 bases spanning the gap. The CDR3 runs 15 residues. CDR3: CSARAQGGRTDTQYF. The CDR3 nucleotides read TGCAGTGCTAGAGCCCAGGGGGGGCGCACAGATACGCAGTATTTT.

This chain uses TRBV2 with TRBJ1-4; the match to TRBD1 covers 7 bases. The CDR3 runs to 15 residues. Germline-derived CDR1 and CDR2 are SNHLY and FYNNEI. Unmatched junction bases numbered 8, after V lost 7 bases and J lost 3 bases. The CDR3 nucleotides are TGTGCCAGCATGGCCCAGGGGGGCTCTAATGAAAAACTGTTTTTT. The encoded protein is CASMAQGGSNEKLFF.